Detailed here is one T cell receptor beta chain. No antigen is known for it. The entry originates in a study of cytomegalovirus exposure and HLA in healthy donors. General observations from the study: In a later analysis, HLA-associated TCR beta chains were more clonally expanded than equally common others.

The CDR3 is made up of 16 amino acids. The V and J ends lost 4 bases and 3 bases respectively, with 21 bases between them. Germline values: CDR1 SQVTM, CDR2 ANQGSEA. Researchers ran the PCR with 60 Vbeta and 13 Jbeta primers. This table comes from immunoSEQ multiplex PCR, and its TCRdb copy is limited to in-frame clones, with some not included. In total, the table holds 150,000 to 200,000 clones. The TCR was taken from a man aged 25 to 45 in good health and CMV-seronegative. The sequencing sample was made of PBMCs. The rearrangement joins TRBV29-1 to TRBJ1-1, with a weak D call TRBD1 (5 bases). The DNA for the CDR3 is TGCAGCGTTGTGGGGGGAGGCGGTGGGGAGGACACTGAAGCTTTCTTT. It yields the protein CSVVGGGGGEDTEAFF.